The rows below give T cell receptor beta chains drawn from one sample of a study of blood T cell repertoires in COVID-19. Here immunoSEQ multiplex PCR was the method, and the copy in TCRdb shows in-frame clones only, minus some. The sample carries under 400,000 clones, 90% recorded once. Source material: peripheral blood. All receptors come from a man aged 18-30 years with active or convalescent COVID-19. Each CDR3 is given with its conserved first and last residue. The order of the fields is CDR3 protein, CDR3 DNA, V gene, clone size, D gene, J gene. A D gene is named only where the DNA matches it firmly. A clone size is listed for some rows: how often the clone was seen (once, few, many), or a class if it is expanded.

CDR3: CASSLGGTGRPVGEKLFF; DNA: TGTGCCAGCAGCTTAGGGGGGACAGGGAGGCCGGTTGGTGAAAAACTGTTTTTT; V: TRBV7-9; size: -; D: TRBD1; J: TRBJ1-4
CDR3: CASSVQGSSYEQYF; DNA: TGTGCCAGCAGTGTACAGGGAAGCTCCTACGAGCAGTACTTC; V: TRBV27; size: -; D: -; J: TRBJ2-7
CDR3: CASSPRTPYGYTF; DNA: TGTGCCAGTAGTCCAAGGACACCCTATGGCTACACCTTC; V: TRBV19; size: -; D: -; J: TRBJ1-2
CDR3: CASSPSRAGTDQETQYF; DNA: TGTGCCAGCAGCCCATCGAGGGCCGGGACAGATCAAGAGACCCAGTACTTC; V: TRBV16; size: -; D: TRBD1; J: TRBJ2-5
CDR3: CASSRGLNQETQYF; DNA: TGTGCCAGCAGCAGGGGTTTAAACCAAGAGACCCAGTACTTC; V: TRBV28; size: -; D: -; J: TRBJ2-5
CDR3: CATKGAEGYTF; DNA: TGTGCCACCAAAGGGGCAGAAGGCTACACCTTC; V: TRBV19; size: -; D: -; J: TRBJ1-2
CDR3: CASSLTPGKLFF; DNA: TGTGCCAGCAGTTTAACCCCCGGAAAACTGTTTTTT; V: TRBV6-6; size: -; D: -; J: TRBJ1-4
CDR3: CASSLSSYGNTEAFF; DNA: TGTGCCAGCAGTTTATCTAGCTATGGGAACACTGAAGCTTTCTTT; V: TRBV27; size: -; D: -; J: TRBJ1-1
CDR3: CASSTRDRGLSSKNIQYF; DNA: TGTGCCAGCAGCACCCGGGACAGGGGGTTATCTTCCAAAAACATTCAGTACTTC; V: TRBV7-8; size: -; D: TRBD1; J: TRBJ2-4
CDR3: CATSSLGTGMNTEAFF; DNA: TGTGCCACCTCGTCCCTGGGGACAGGGATGAACACTGAAGCTTTCTTT; V: TRBV19; size: -; D: TRBD1; J: TRBJ1-1
CDR3: CASSQTGTGVFDSYEQYF; DNA: TGTGCCAGCAGCCAAACCGGGACAGGGGTCTTCGACTCCTACGAGCAGTACTTC; V: TRBV5-4; size: once; D: TRBD1; J: TRBJ2-7
CDR3: CASSQDHNQETQYF; DNA: TGTGCCAGCAGCCAAGATCACAATCAAGAGACCCAGTACTTC; V: TRBV14; size: -; D: -; J: TRBJ2-5
CDR3: CASSLKTSGPPDTQYF; DNA: TGTGCCAGCAGCTTAAAGACTAGCGGGCCCCCTGATACGCAGTATTTT; V: TRBV11-3; size: -; D: TRBD2; J: TRBJ2-3
CDR3: CASSVGQGAERGGEAFF; DNA: TGTGCCAGCAGCGTAGGCCAGGGGGCGGAGAGAGGAGGTGAAGCTTTCTTT; V: TRBV9; size: -; D: TRBD1; J: TRBJ1-1
CDR3: CASQTSGFSTDTQYF; DNA: TGTGCCAGTCAGACTAGCGGCTTTAGCACAGATACGCAGTATTTT; V: TRBV2; size: -; D: TRBD2; J: TRBJ2-3
CDR3: CASNPRGGNTIYF; DNA: TGTGCCAGCAACCCCCGTGGCGGAAACACCATATATTTT; V: TRBV6-5; size: -; D: -; J: TRBJ1-3
CDR3: CASTPFAGSPLHF; DNA: TGTGCCAGCACCCCTTTTGCGGGGTCACCCCTCCACTTT; V: TRBV12-3/TRBV12-4; size: -; D: -; J: TRBJ1-6
CDR3: CASSVNQPQHF; DNA: TGTGCCAGCAGTGTAAATCAGCCCCAGCATTTT; V: TRBV28; size: -; D: -; J: TRBJ1-5
CDR3: CATSDFSSNTVLEWYF; DNA: TGTGCCACCAGTGATTTTTCGTCTAACACGGTCCTGGAGTGGTACTTC; V: TRBV24-1; size: once; D: -; J: TRBJ2-4